A selection of T cell receptor beta chains follows, all from one sample in a study of blood T cell repertoires in COVID-19. Assay: immunoSEQ multiplex PCR; the TCRdb copy retains only in-frame clones and omits some. The sample has around 68,000 clones, 90% to 95% seen once; the top ten hold around 2.6%. Sample: peripheral blood. The receptors were gathered from a man in his 70s with active COVID-19. The CDR3 runs from the conserved cysteine through the conserved F or W. Each record gives: J gene, V gene, D gene, CDR3 protein, CDR3 DNA. The D gene is left open where the match is weak.

>TRBJ1-5|TRBV2|NA
CASSLGQNQPQHF
TGTGCCAGCAGCCTTGGACAGAATCAGCCCCAGCATTTT
>TRBJ1-2|TRBV10-3|TRBD1
CATSLEGTVGYTF
TGTGCCACCTCTCTGGAGGGGACAGTCGGCTACACCTTC
>TRBJ2-5|TRBV1|NA
CTSSQVLELAGGQETQYF
TGCACCAGCAGCCAAGTACTCGAACTAGCGGGGGGACAAGAGACCCAGTACTTC
>TRBJ2-1|TRBV28|NA
CASVKGRTYNEQFF
TGTGCCAGCGTCAAAGGGAGGACCTACAATGAGCAGTTCTTC
>TRBJ2-2|TRBV6-5|TRBD1
CASRPGQGATGELFF
TGTGCCAGCAGACCGGGACAGGGGGCCACCGGGGAGCTGTTTTTT
>TRBJ2-2|TRBV7-8|TRBD2
CASSLPGGANTGELFF
TGTGCCAGCAGCCTCCCCGGGGGGGCGAACACCGGGGAGCTGTTTTTT
>TRBJ2-3|TRBV13|NA
CASSWGPLEHF
TGTGCCAGCAGCTGGGGGCCCCTAGAACATTTT
>TRBJ1-5|TRBV10-3|NA
CAISENGGNQPQHF
TGTGCCATCAGTGAGAACGGGGGCAATCAGCCCCAGCATTTT
>TRBJ2-3|TRBV19|NA
CATLGGHTTDTQYF
TGTGCCACCCTTGGGGGACACACCACAGATACGCAGTATTTT
>TRBJ1-5|TRBV28|NA
CASTPSRGQPQHF
TGTGCCAGCACCCCGAGCCGGGGTCAGCCCCAGCATTTT
>TRBJ1-6|TRBV5-1|TRBD1
CASSHGQGQNSPLHF
TGCGCCAGCAGCCACGGACAGGGGCAAAATTCACCCCTCCACTTT
>TRBJ1-1|TRBV2|NA
CASSWAGNTEAFF
TGTGCCAGCAGTTGGGCAGGGAACACTGAAGCTTTCTTT
>TRBJ2-4|TRBV10-3|NA
CAISENSLAKNIQYF
TGTGCCATCAGTGAGAACAGCCTAGCCAAAAACATTCAGTACTTC
>TRBJ2-5|TRBV7-2|NA
CASSLQGSQETQYF
TGTGCCAGCAGCTTGCAGGGTAGTCAAGAGACCCAGTACTTC
>TRBJ1-2|TRBV7-2|TRBD1
CASSLWGTGDPRSGYTF
TGTGCCAGCAGCTTATGGGGGACAGGGGACCCCCGTTCGGGCTACACCTTC
>TRBJ1-1|TRBV5-1|NA
CASSLTPGGLNTEAFF
TGCGCCAGCAGCTTGACGCCGGGGGGATTGAACACTGAAGCTTTCTTT